This entry lists 8 T cell receptor beta chains sequenced from one sample in a study of vaccination and CD4 T cells after COVID-19 (dated 2022 in TCRdb). The treatment or condition label on this specimen signifies: approximately 9-day PBMC culture with coronavirus spike peptide pools or control peptides (ViraFEST assay). CD4+ T cells from unexposed donors were collected before the COVID-19 pandemic (2011-2018). These TCRs' antigens remain unknown. Receptor amplification or capture employed PCR. The sequencer listed for this sample is Illumina iSeq 100. TCR sequencing of DNA from cultured CD4+ T cells used the Oncomine TCR Beta short-read assay at the Johns Hopkins FTIC core. TCRdb passed the public sequencing reads through fastp at Q25 and MiXCR, retaining productive beta sequences. Rows merge per CDR3 protein into single entries with the most common DNA and genes. In this sample the table shows some 3,500 distinct CDR3 sequences, about 24% of which occur a single time. 25% of the sample is taken by the ten largest.

Input material: CD4+ T cells from blood, cultured in vitro. The receptors come from a human donor in good health.

There are a few counts of this clonotype. This chain joins TRBV28 and TRBJ2-5; TRBD2 aligns across 12 bases. The CDR3 has 15 residues. Germline CDR1 is MDHEN and CDR2 is SYDVKM. V was clipped by 5 bases and J by 0 bases; unmatched bases: 1. CDR3 residues: CASSTSGRYQETQYF. The CDR3 bases are TGTGCCAGCAGTACTAGCGGGAGGTACCAAGAGACCCAGTACTTC.

This clonotype was seen more than once but under ten times. In nucleotides, the CDR3 is TGTGCCAGCAGCTTCTCCACGGGACAGGAAGCTTTCTTT. Its translation: CASSFSTGQEAFF. The chain uses TRBV7-2 and TRBJ1-1; TRBD1 agrees at 7 bases. The CDR3 covers 13 residues. Germline V gene sequence: CDR1 SGHTA, CDR2 FQGNSA. V dropped 3 bases and J dropped 8; count of bases not matched to a gene: 6.

The CDR3 DNA follows: TGCGCCAGCAGCCGGGGGGCAAACACTGAAGCTTTCTTT. This sequence encodes CASSRGANTEAFF. V gene TRBV4-1 combines with J gene TRBJ1-1; D might be TRBD1 (6 bases). The germline V gene encodes CDR1 MGHRA and CDR2 YSYEKL. V lost 4 bases to trimming and J lost 2 bases, with 8 bases between them. The CDR3 is 13 amino acids.

J is TRBJ1-5 and V is TRBV2; 7 bases fit TRBD1. Per germline, CDR1 SNHLY and CDR2 FYNNEI. V shed 4 bases, J shed 4 bases, and the junction held 4 bases outside the gene matches. The CDR3 contains 14 residues. CDR3: CASSGDRLNQPQHF. The CDR3 DNA reads as TGTGCCAGCAGTGGGGACAGACTAAATCAGCCCCAGCATTTT.

A word on this clonotype: A clone one base away is much larger, so this may be a read error. The chain is built from TRBV24-1 and TRBJ1-2, with a tentative D call TRBD1 (5 bases). The V gene's germline CDR1 is KGHDR and CDR2 SFDVKD. The CDR3 runs to 15 residues. V was clipped by 9 bases and J by 0 bases, with 16 bases between them. The CDR3 DNA sequence: TGTGCCACCGGTCCGGGAGGGGCCGCTAACTATGGCTACACCTTC. It encodes CATGPGGAANYGYTF.

J is TRBJ2-7 and V is TRBV18; TRBD1 matches 7 bases. The CDR3 length is 16 residues. Germline values: CDR1 KGHSH, CDR2 LQKENI. V shed 4 bases, J shed 0 bases, and the junction held 9 bases outside the gene matches. The CDR3 DNA sequence: TGTGCCAGCTCACGCATCTTCGGGACAGACTCCTACGAGCAGTACTTC. Its protein is CASSRIFGTDSYEQYF.

This clonotype came up a few times. The chain uses TRBV15 and TRBJ1-1, with D possibly matching TRBD1 (6 bases). CDR3 length equals 15 residues. CDR1 and CDR2 (germline): LNHNV, YYDKDF (reference sequence). Trimming cost V 6 bases and J 1 base, with 15 bases left between them. The CDR3: CATRERLQGNTEAFF. In nucleotides, the CDR3 is TGTGCCACCAGAGAGAGGCTACAGGGGAACACTGAAGCTTTCTTT. Looking up the rest from reference TRBV15 and TRBJ1-1 gives the full variable domain: DAMVIQNPRYQVTQFGKPVTLSCSQTLNHNVMYWYQQKSSQAPKLLFHYYDKDFNNEADTPDNFQSRRPNTSFCFLDIRSPGLGDTAMYLCATRERLQGNTEAFFGQGTRLTVV.

Here the CDR3 reads CASSLLQGMNYNEQFF. The CDR3 nucleotides read TGTGCCAGCAGCTTGCTACAGGGAATGAACTACAATGAGCAGTTCTTC. The chain carries TRBV7-9 and TRBJ2-1; tentatively, D is TRBD1 (6 bases). V was shortened by 3 bases and J by 3 bases, with 15 bases between the two germline ends. The CDR3 is 16 residues long. CDR1 and CDR2 from the germline V gene are SEHNR and FQNEAQ (reference sequence).